A selection of T cell receptor beta chains follows, all from one sample in a study of response to subunit inactivated influenza vaccine. TCRdb re-derived calls from the RT-PCR reads in MiXCR, one entry per CDR3 protein. The top ten clones hold approximately 10% of a sample with 550,000 to 650,000 distinct CDR3 sequences, approximately 12% of them seen once. The starting material was PBMCs from blood, obtained on the day of vaccination. The receptors derive from a man aged 50 to 59 who received an inactivated influenza vaccine. Both conserved end residues are part of each CDR3. D genes are given only for firm matches. Size tells how often a clone was seen (once, few, many) or the class of an expanded clone, and some rows leave it out.

>14|-|few|TRBV20-1|TRBJ2-5
CSARGWVNQETQYF
TGCAGTGCTAGAGGGTGGGTGAACCAAGAGACCCAGTACTTC
>15|-|-|TRBV12-3/TRBV12-4|TRBJ2-2
CASKIGTGGSGELFF
TGTGCCAGCAAAATAGGAACGGGGGGCTCCGGGGAGCTGTTTTTT
>13|-|-|TRBV7-2|TRBJ2-1
CASSILLYNEQFF
TGTGCCAGCAGCATATTACTATACAATGAGCAGTTCTTC
>15|-|-|TRBV10-3|TRBJ2-4
CAISEGAGPLSIQYF
TGTGCCATCAGTGAGGGGGCAGGACCGTTGAGCATTCAGTACTTC
>14|-|few|TRBV10-2|TRBJ1-6
CASSEMGGSSPLHF
TGCGCCAGCAGTGAGATGGGGGGCTCGTCACCCCTCCACTTT
>14|-|few|TRBV12-3/TRBV12-4|TRBJ2-7
CASSLGVFSYEQYF
TGTGCCAGCAGTTTAGGGGTTTTCTCCTACGAGCAGTACTTC
>15|-|-|TRBV7-2|TRBJ2-3
CATSLRSGNTDTQYF
TGTGCCACCAGCTTACGGTCTGGGAACACAGATACGCAGTATTTT
>16|TRBD1|many|TRBV5-4|TRBJ2-2
CASSSRGGFDTGELFF
TGTGCCAGCAGCTCGAGAGGGGGCTTCGACACCGGGGAGCTGTTTTTT
>14|-|-|TRBV4-2|TRBJ2-5
CASSLRQVEETQYF
TGTGCCAGCAGCCTCCGACAGGTTGAAGAGACCCAGTACTTC
>10|-|few|TRBV29-1|TRBJ1-2
CSVLHGGYTF
TGCAGCGTCCTACATGGGGGCTACACCTTC
>11|-|few|TRBV29-1|TRBJ2-3
CSKLGADTQYF
TGCAGCAAACTGGGGGCAGATACGCAGTATTTT
>17|-|few|TRBV5-1|TRBJ2-3
CASSPGDLVARTDTQYF
TGCGCCAGCAGCCCGGGAGATCTAGTGGCTCGCACAGATACGCAGTATTTT
>18|TRBD2|-|TRBV6-5|TRBJ2-3
CASSYPGVAGVRTDTQYF
TGTGCCAGCAGTTACCCCGGAGTAGCGGGAGTGCGCACAGATACGCAGTATTTT
>17|TRBD2|many|TRBV2|TRBJ2-3
CASSGLAGTSRTDTQYF
TGTGCCAGCAGTGGACTAGCGGGGACGTCTCGCACAGATACGCAGTATTTT
>13|-|-|TRBV6-2/TRBV6-3|TRBJ1-5
CASSYHTGQPQHF
TGTGCCAGCAGTTACCACACCGGCCAGCCCCAGCATTTT
>16|-|few|TRBV6-2/TRBV6-3|TRBJ2-7
CASSYNEVGETYEQYF
TGTGCCAGCAGTTACAATGAAGTCGGGGAAACCTACGAGCAGTACTTC
>15|-|many|TRBV28|TRBJ2-3
CASSLGALRSDTQYF
TGTGCCAGCAGTTTAGGGGCTCTTCGGTCAGATACGCAGTATTTT
>13|-|many|TRBV29-1|TRBJ2-2
CSVSYGNTGELFF
TGCAGCGTTTCGTACGGGAACACCGGGGAGCTGTTTTTT
>13|TRBD1|many|TRBV29-1|TRBJ1-1
CSVHGQGRAEAFF
TGCAGCGTCCATGGACAGGGAAGGGCTGAAGCTTTCTTT
>15|-|-|TRBV25-1|TRBJ2-5
CASSRSTGRQETQYF
TGTGCCAGCAGTCGTAGTACAGGGCGCCAAGAGACCCAGTACTTC
>20|TRBD1|many|TRBV20-1|TRBJ1-4
CSANRDRGIDGRTTNEKLFF
TGCAGTGCTAACCGGGACAGGGGAATAGACGGCCGAACGACTAATGAAAAACTGTTTTTT
>11|-|many|TRBV15|TRBJ2-1
CATSLYNEQFF
TGTGCCACCAGCCTCTACAATGAGCAGTTCTTC
>15|-|few|TRBV5-1|TRBJ2-3
CASSTQGLGADTQYF
TGCGCCAGCAGCACCCAGGGGCTTGGGGCAGATACGCAGTATTTT
>15|-|few|TRBV24-1|TRBJ2-2
CATSDTGQGTGELFF
TGTGCCACCAGTGACACGGGCCAGGGCACCGGGGAGCTGTTTTTT
>15|-|-|TRBV5-1|TRBJ1-5
CASSRGGTSNQPQHF
TGCGCCAGCTCTAGAGGGGGGACAAGCAATCAGCCCCAGCATTTT
>16|TRBD1|-|TRBV4-1|TRBJ2-2
CASSQGQGGYTGELFF
TGCGCCAGCAGCCAAGGACAGGGGGGTTACACCGGGGAGCTGTTTTTT
>14|TRBD2|few|TRBV29-1|TRBJ2-7
CSVFGVAGVYEQYF
TGCAGCGTTTTTGGGGTAGCGGGAGTCTACGAGCAGTACTTC
>17|TRBD2|many|TRBV20-1|TRBJ2-3
CSASTDMTSGEADTQYF
TGCAGTGCTTCCACAGACATGACTAGCGGGGAAGCAGATACGCAGTATTTT
>13|-|-|TRBV20-1|TRBJ2-5
CSGKGTLQETQYF
TGCAGTGGAAAGGGAACCCTCCAAGAGACCCAGTACTTC
>14|-|few|TRBV20-1|TRBJ2-3
CSATGQVVTDTQYF
TGCAGTGCTACTGGCCAAGTGGTCACAGATACGCAGTATTTT
>16|-|few|TRBV6-2/TRBV6-3|TRBJ1-5
CASSPRRGAEYQPQHF
TGTGCCAGCAGTCCTCGGCGGGGGGCTGAGTATCAGCCCCAGCATTTT
>14|-|few|TRBV19|TRBJ1-5
CASTLVGINQPQHF
TGTGCCAGTACTCTGGTCGGGATCAATCAGCCCCAGCATTTT
>15|-|-|TRBV7-9|TRBJ1-1
CASSLVSGTSGEAFF
TGTGCCAGCAGCTTAGTGTCAGGGACTAGCGGTGAAGCTTTCTTT
>14|-|few|TRBV6-2/TRBV6-3|TRBJ2-1
CASSVESSYNEQFF
TGTGCCAGCAGTGTAGAGAGTTCCTACAATGAGCAGTTCTTC
>15|-|-|TRBV5-1|TRBJ1-5
CASSFSPMGNQPQHF
TGCGCCAGCAGCTTCAGTCCTATGGGCAATCAGCCCCAGCATTTT